A single sample is the source of the 13 T cell receptor beta chains below, sequenced in a study of shared clonotypes between healthy human individuals. Assay used: immunoSEQ multiplex PCR; TCRdb lists only in-frame clones, some missing. The sample contains more than 400,000 clones, 90% to 97% of which appear only once. The sequenced sample consisted of naive CD4+ T cells sorted from blood. The subset: CD45RA+ positively selected. These receptors all stem from a woman in her 30s in good health.

CDR3 region: CASSPETGYSPLHF. CDR3 nucleotide sequence: TGTGCCAGCAGCCCCGAGACAGGTTATTCACCCCTCCACTTT. This chain links TRBV28 with TRBJ1-6, with D tentatively TRBD1 (6 bases). The CDR3 spans 14 residues. V was shortened by 6 bases and J by 8 bases, with 14 bases between the two germline ends. CDR1 is MDHEN, CDR2 SYDVKM, per germline. The entire variable domain, with the rest obtained from reference TRBV28 and TRBJ1-6, is as follows: DVKVTQSSRYLVKRTGEKVFLECVQDMDHENMFWYRQDPGLGLRLIYFSYDVKMKEKGDIPEGYSVSREKKERFSLILESASTNQTSMYLCASSPETGYSPLHFGNGTRLTVT.

The chain has TRBV11-2 and TRBJ1-1, with D hard to call. Trimming removed 2 bases from V and 1 base from J, with 5 bases in between. The CDR3 runs 13 residues. Germline V gives CDR1 SGHAT, CDR2 FQNNGV. The DNA for the CDR3 is TGTGCCAGCAGCTTAAATACGAACACTGAAGCTTTCTTT. This encodes CASSLNTNTEAFF.

This sequence joins TRBV30 and TRBJ2-7; TRBD2 matches 9 bases. This CDR3 is built from 15 residues. Looked up from germline, CDR1 is GTSNPN and CDR2 is SVGIG (reference sequence). V lost 0 bases to trimming and J lost 4 bases; unmatched junction nucleotides: 7. The CDR3 sequence is CAWSVSLAGRYEQYF. The CDR3 bases are TGTGCCTGGAGTGTAAGTCTAGCGGGAAGGTACGAGCAGTACTTC.

DNA of the CDR3: TGCGCCAGCAGGCTAACCCGGACAGGGGGCTCCTACGAGCAGTACTTC. Residues: CASRLTRTGGSYEQYF. The chain couples TRBV5-1 to TRBJ2-7; 10 bases are a match to TRBD1. Germline-derived CDR1 and CDR2 are SGHRS and YFSETQ. Losses at the gene ends were 5 bases for V and 0 bases for J; bases not matched to a gene: 8. The CDR3 contains 16 residues.

This chain uses TRBV19 with TRBJ1-1; no firm D call. The CDR3 consists of 15 residues. The germline gives CDR1 LNHDA, CDR2 SQIVND (reference sequence). V was pared by 2 bases and J by 6 bases, with 16 bases between. CDR3 protein: CASSIWPERYSEAFF. The CDR3 DNA sequence: TGTGCCAGTAGTATATGGCCAGAGCGATACTCTGAAGCTTTCTTT.

J is TRBJ2-2 and V is TRBV5-1; 7 positions match TRBD1. CDR1 is SGHRS and CDR2 is YFSETQ in the germline V gene. J lost 6 bases, V lost 0 bases, and 5 bases had no gene match. The CDR3 totals 15 residues. CDR3 sequence (DNA): TGCGCCAGCAGCTTGGAGGCAGGGGGATCCGGGGAGCTGTTTTTT. Translation: CASSLEAGGSGELFF.

This chain links TRBV19 with TRBJ2-3, with a possible D match to TRBD2 (5 bases). CDR3 size: 16 residues. The germline V gene encodes CDR1 LNHDA and CDR2 SQIVND (reference sequence). V lost 3 bases and J 3 bases, leaving 16 bases between the germline ends. CDR3 amino acids: CASSIIGVLSTDTQYF. As DNA, the CDR3 is TGTGCCAGTAGTATTATCGGGGTATTATCTACAGATACGCAGTATTTT.

The J gene is TRBJ2-1, the V gene TRBV7-9, with TRBD1 identical over 9 bases. The CDR3 consists of 15 residues. CDR1 SEHNR and CDR2 FQNEAQ come from the germline V gene (reference sequence). V trimming: 7 bases; J trimming: 5 bases; junction bases outside the gene matches: 9. The CDR3 is CASKMGQGNNNEQFF. DNA of the CDR3: TGTGCCAGCAAAATGGGACAGGGAAACAACAATGAGCAGTTCTTC.

The chain uses TRBV7-6 and TRBJ2-5, with TRBD2 as a possible D gene (5 bases). This CDR3 contains 14 residues. Trimming shortened V by 1 base and J by 3 bases, and 9 bases separated the two germline ends. CDR1 and CDR2 (germline): SGHVS, FNYEAQ. The CDR3 DNA reads TGTGCCAGCAGCTTAGTTAGAGGGAAAGAGACCCAGTACTTC. This codes for CASSLVRGKETQYF. Full variable domain (missing parts from reference TRBV7-6 and TRBJ2-5): GAGVSQSPRYKVTKRGQDVALRCDPISGHVSLYWYRQALGQGPEFLTYFNYEAQQDKSGLPNDRFSAERPEGSISTLTIQRTEQRDSAMYRCASSLVRGKETQYFGPGTRLLVL.

The chain uses TRBV9 and TRBJ2-5; D is uncertain. Deletions cut 0 bases from V and 0 bases from J, with 9 bases between. The CDR3 length is 15 residues. Looked up from germline, CDR1 is SGDLS and CDR2 is YYNGEE. CDR3 region: CASSVAVQYQETQYF. CDR3 DNA: TGTGCCAGCAGCGTAGCTGTACAGTACCAAGAGACCCAGTACTTC.

V is TRBV30 and J is TRBJ2-7; the match to TRBD2 covers 9 bases. The CDR3 runs 14 residues. V shed 6 bases and J 5 bases; nucleotides not matched to a gene: 11. CDR1 is GTSNPN, CDR2 SVGIG, per germline (reference sequence). The CDR3: CACISGSIDNEQYF. CDR3 bases: TGTGCCTGTATTAGCGGGAGTATAGACAACGAGCAGTACTTC.

The chain joins TRBV11-3 to TRBJ2-3; TRBD1 or TRBD2 may be the D gene (5 bases each). Germline-derived CDR1 and CDR2 are SGHNT and YENEEA. V dropped 1 base and J dropped 0 bases, with 14 bases sitting between them. CDR3 length equals 17 residues. DNA for the CDR3: TGTGCCAGCAGCTTAGGGGGGTCGTCTGGGAGCACAGATACGCAGTATTTT. This gives the protein CASSLGGSSGSTDTQYF.

This clone has a single count. The chain employs TRBV19 and TRBJ1-5, with unresolved D. This CDR3 has 16 residues. CDR1 LNHDA and CDR2 SQIVND come from the germline V gene (reference sequence). V was shortened by 2 bases and J by 2 bases, with 13 bases between the two germline ends. The CDR3 coding sequence is TGTGCCAGTAGTATATCGGGAGTAATGGGCAATCAGCCCCAGCATTTT. Protein sequence: CASSISGVMGNQPQHF.